These 15 T cell receptor beta chains came from one sample sequenced in a study of T-cell reconstitution after alpha-beta-depleted transplantation in children. Preparation of the TCRbeta library was carried out with unique molecular identifiers. From the PCR reads, TCRdb called clonotypes with MiXCR, one entry per CDR3 protein. The sample has fewer than 550,000 distinct CDR3 sequences, about 10% seen once. Source: PBMCs, taken before TCRalphabeta/CD19-depleted stem cell transplant. These TCRs come from a child aged 2 to 9 with inherited bone marrow failure, due to receive a stem cell transplant.

There are a few counts of this clonotype. DNA for the CDR3: TGCAGCGTTGGGTGGACACCTAGCACAGATACGCAGTATTTT. It yields the protein CSVGWTPSTDTQYF. The V call is TRBV29-1, the J call TRBJ2-3; maybe TRBD1 (5 bases). CDR3 length: 14 residues. Germline V gene sequence: CDR1 SQVTM, CDR2 ANQGSEA. Deletions cut 4 bases from V and 0 bases from J, with 11 bases between.

This clonotype was found many times. The chain couples TRBV29-1 to TRBJ2-7; perhaps TRBD1 as D (7 bases). The CDR3 length is 13 residues. Germline V gives CDR1 SQVTM, CDR2 ANQGSEA. Trimming cost V 8 bases and J 3 bases, with 17 bases left between them. CDR3 nucleotide sequence: TGCAGCCCGGAGGGGACAGAGTGCTACGAGCAGTACTTC. This translates into CSPEGTECYEQYF.

The rearrangement joins TRBV7-9 to TRBJ2-2; D unresolved. Germline V gene data show CDR1 as SEHNR and CDR2 as FQNEAQ (reference sequence). The CDR3 length is 16 residues. Trimming shortened V by 5 bases and J by 1 base, and 14 bases separated the two germline ends. The CDR3 nucleotides are TGTGCCAGCAGCCCACCTCTGGCGGAGAACACCGGGGAGCTGTTTTTT. Translating gives CASSPPLAENTGELFF.

The chain is built from TRBV11-2 and TRBJ2-4; 8 bases agree with TRBD1. Germline loops: CDR1 SGHAT, CDR2 FQNNGV. V dropped 3 bases and J dropped 1; count of bases not matched to a gene: 2. The CDR3 has 15 residues. CDR3 protein: CASSFRTGAKNIQYF. Here the CDR3 DNA reads TGTGCCAGCAGCTTCCGGACAGGGGCCAAAAACATTCAGTACTTC.

This clonotype was detected a few times. The V and J genes are TRBV29-1 and TRBJ2-7; 14 nucleotides agree with TRBD2. V trimming: 5 bases; J trimming: 3 bases; junction bases outside the gene matches: 9. In germline, CDR1 is SQVTM, CDR2 ANQGSEA. The CDR3 contains 16 residues. CDR3 region: CSVRPGLAGGNYEQYF. CDR3 nucleotides: TGCAGCGTTCGGCCCGGACTAGCGGGAGGAAACTACGAGCAGTACTTC.

This clonotype was recorded a few times. V gene TRBV11-2 combines with J gene TRBJ2-3; D gene ambiguous. CDR1 SGHAT and CDR2 FQNNGV come from the germline V gene. Trimming left V 2 bases short and J 0 bases short, with 15 bases between. This CDR3 is 17 amino acids long. The CDR3 nucleotides are TGTGCCAGCAGCTTACATCGGGCAGCCTCTAGCACAGATACGCAGTATTTT. It is translated as CASSLHRAASSTDTQYF.

The chain has TRBV15 and TRBJ2-1; perhaps TRBD1 as D (5 bases). Germline V gene lookup returns CDR1 LNHNV and CDR2 YYDKDF (reference sequence). The CDR3 length is 17 residues. V lost 0 bases and J 2 bases, leaving 14 bases between the germline ends. CDR3 nucleotides: TGTGCCACCAGCAGAGATCTCAGGGTCCAAGCCTACAATGAGCAGTTCTTC. Translation gives CATSRDLRVQAYNEQFF.

V is TRBV18 and J is TRBJ1-4; 7 nucleotides match TRBD1. Germline-derived CDR1 and CDR2 are KGHSH and LQKENI. There are 13 residues in the CDR3. The junction had 6 bases not matched to a gene; V was cut back by 3 bases and J by 11 bases. The DNA of the CDR3 is TGTGCCAGCTCACCTGATGGACAGGCGAAACTGTTTTTT. Translation gives CASSPDGQAKLFF.

This clonotype was found many times. One end of the junction does not line up with germline, which may come from a read error. This chain links TRBV6-2 or TRBV6-3 with TRBJ1-5; D remains ambiguous. The germline V gene has CDR1 MNHEY and CDR2 SVGEGT. The CDR3 is 14 amino acids. The CDR3 region has the DNA TGTGCCAGCAGTACGACTTCCTGGGATCACCCCCAGCATTTT. Amino acids: CASSTTSWDHPQHF.

This clonotype occurred many times. This sequence joins TRBV20-1 and TRBJ2-7; D gene unclear. The CDR3 is made up of 16 amino acids. With 3 bases removed from V and 3 bases from J, the gap between germline ends came to 21 bases. The germline gives CDR1 DFQATT, CDR2 SNEGSKA (reference sequence). The chain's CDR3 is CSASASTASPLYEQYF. In DNA, the CDR3 is TGCAGTGCTAGTGCGTCTACGGCATCCCCCCTCTACGAGCAGTACTTC.

This clonotype was found many times. The J gene is TRBJ2-6, the V gene TRBV18; TRBD1 aligns across 10 bases. The V gene's germline CDR1 is KGHSH and CDR2 LQKENI. The V and J ends lost 3 bases and 0 bases, in that order; junction bases with no gene match: 5. The CDR3 has 18 residues. DNA for the CDR3: TGTGCCAGCTCACCCCTGACAGGGGGCACCTCTGGGGCCAACGTCCTGACTTTC. Translating it yields CASSPLTGGTSGANVLTF.

The sample holds a few counts of this clonotype. The chain couples TRBV5-1 to TRBJ2-7, with 8 bases lining up with TRBD1. V dropped 4 bases and J dropped 4; count of bases not matched to a gene: 10. The CDR3 sequence is 15 residues long. Germline CDR1 and CDR2: SGHRS and YFSETQ. The CDR3 DNA reads TGCGCCAGCAGCAGAGACAGGGGCTTGGCTTACGAGCAGTACTTC. The encoded protein is CASSRDRGLAYEQYF.

This clonotype was seen many times. The rearrangement joins TRBV10-2 to TRBJ2-7, with D unresolved. In germline, CDR1 is WSHSY, CDR2 SAAADI. Between the trimmed V and J ends, which lost 3 bases and 0 bases, there was a span of 9 bases. This CDR3 has 14 residues. The CDR3 DNA sequence: TGCGCCAGCAGTGACTCCTTCACCTCCTACGAGCAGTACTTC. As protein: CASSDSFTSYEQYF.

This clonotype was seen ten or more times. The chain is built from TRBV3-1 and TRBJ2-2; 9 bases fit TRBD1. With 6 bases clipped from V and 5 bases from J, the junction kept 7 bases outside the gene matches. Germline-derived CDR1 and CDR2 are LGHDT and YNNKEL (reference sequence). The CDR3 has 15 amino acids. DNA of the CDR3: TGTGCCAGCAGTCTCTGGACAGGGGAGACCGGGGAGCTGTTTTTT. This sequence encodes CASSLWTGETGELFF.

This clonotype was counted ten times or more. The chain couples TRBV20-1 to TRBJ2-7; the D gene is possibly TRBD2 (6 bases). V gave up 6 bases and J gave up 2 bases, with 17 bases separating them. The germline gives CDR1 DFQATT, CDR2 SNEGSKA (reference sequence). CDR3 length: 14 amino acids. This CDR3 is CSALRLDRTYEQYF. The CDR3 bases are TGCAGTGCATTGAGACTAGACCGAACCTACGAGCAGTACTTC.